This T cell receptor beta chain was captured by sequencing in a study of cytomegalovirus exposure and HLA in healthy donors. PCR primers comprised 60 Vbeta and 13 Jbeta primers. Clones were sequenced by immunoSEQ multiplex PCR, and TCRdb holds only the in-frame ones, with some missing. The sample contains approximately 170,000 clones, 65% to 85% of which appear only once. Overall study results and limits: Presence/absence comparisons presumed near-even sequencing depth among donors.

Points on this clone: Its antigen is still unknown.

The sequenced sample consisted of PBMCs. The sequence was collected from a woman aged 45-65 years in good health and CMV-seropositive.

Here the CDR3 reads CASSPQAFF. The CDR3 bases are TGTGCCAGCAGCCCTCAAGCTTTCTTT. V usage is TRBV7-2 and J usage is TRBJ1-1; D remains ambiguous. V lost 5 bases, J lost 9 bases, and 4 bases lay in between. CDR3 length: 9 residues. Germline loops: CDR1 SGHTA, CDR2 FQGNSA.